This TCR beta chain was observed in a study of blood T cell repertoires in COVID-19. Across the study: Donors in the United States, Italy and Spain gave samples during acute or convalescent COVID-19. Sample material is recorded as cDNA or gDNA derived from T cells, B-cell-depleted T cells, or PBMCs.

In the source study's methods: The assay estimated nucleated cells by amplifying reference gene primers. Repertoires were generated with immunoSEQ multiplex PCR, while TCRdb's copy carries only in-frame clones and drops some. V, J and clone size reflect that table, while D and trimming were determined from the DNA. The data contain over 55,000 clones, roughly 87% of them singletons. V was clipped by 3 bases and J by 3 bases, with 21 bases between them. This CDR3 is 17 amino acids long. CDR1 is WNHNN, CDR2 SYGVQD, per germline (reference sequence). Specimen: peripheral blood. The chain joins TRBV10-1 to TRBJ2-7; D perhaps matches TRBD1 (6 bases). This TCR was recovered from a woman older than 75 with acute or convalescent COVID-19. CDR3 protein: CASSDSPNREPSYEQYF. The CDR3, as DNA: TGCGCCAGCAGTGACTCACCTAACAGGGAGCCTAGCTACGAGCAGTACTTC.